This T cell receptor beta chain was captured in a study of T cell responses to AZD1222 COVID-19 vaccine. General study results and limits: Mostly white British, mostly female donors; authors suggested clonal diversity may be underestimated. Increases in Spike-specific TCR breadth and depth were seen after two AZD1222 doses. In the spike-specific TCR repertoire, nearly half reportedly target unmutated variant regions. The study sampled repertoires only after the peak T cell response.

The repertoire was sequenced with immunoSEQ multiplex PCR; TCRdb's copy has only in-frame clones and lacks some. This sample has some 120,000 clones, with almost 95% found just once. In the case of this clone: The antigen is undetermined.

With V trimmed by 0 bases and J by 2 bases, 3 bases remained unmatched. Germline CDR1 and CDR2: LGHDT and YNNKEL (reference sequence). This CDR3 contains 15 residues. This specimen consisted of peripheral blood, obtained 28 days after the second AZD1222 dose. The chain is built from TRBV3-1 (or the pseudogene TRBV3-2) and TRBJ2-5, with 7 bases aligning to TRBD2. This receptor was taken from an adult who received the AZD1222 COVID-19 vaccine. CDR3 amino acids: CASSQDREGQETQYF. In DNA form, the CDR3 reads TGTGCCAGCAGCCAAGACAGGGAGGGGCAAGAGACCCAGTACTTC.